This TCR beta chain comes out of a study of blood T cell repertoires in COVID-19. As regards this clone: At one of its ends the junction is not consistent with the germline gene, which may arise from a read error. This CDR3 is also generated by other DNA sequences in the sample.

In the authors' methods: Estimation of nucleated cell counts relied on the amplification of reference gene primers. The data were produced by immunoSEQ multiplex PCR, yet TCRdb's version contains in-frame clones alone and is incomplete. The D gene and trimming were derived from the DNA, and the V and J assignments and clone size from that table. The table has a few hundred thousand clones, roughly 90% seen once. Ages ranged from roughly 18 to 95 years, with residence in approximately 23 US areas. Categorization into cohorts depended on clinical history that participants reported. The study counted Cohort 3 donors as recovered given two negative PCRs, clearance, or symptom resolution. Germline V gene data show CDR1 as SGHRS and CDR2 as YFSETQ. The CDR3 has 16 amino acids.

Material for sequencing was PBMCs or T cells enriched from blood (not recorded which). This receptor was identified in a woman aged 25 to 39 who had recovered from COVID-19. The chain employs TRBV5-1 and TRBJ1-2, with no clear D. Written as DNA, the CDR3 is TGCGCTAGCAGCTTGGAGCGGACGACTAGCACTTATGGCTACACCTTC. It yields the protein CASSLERTTSTYGYTF.